This T cell receptor (beta chain) was identified in a study of shared clonotypes between healthy human individuals. Study findings and constraints: Naive CD4 clonotypes were shared across several donors at around 5.4%. It was the non-shared clonotypes that had lower generation probabilities than clonotypes shared by all four donors. The authors sampled blood alone, and tissue repertoires likely differ.

Some clones are missing from TCRdb's copy, which holds only in-frame ones; the method was immunoSEQ multiplex PCR. The sample has 400,000 to 600,000 clones, 90% to 96% seen once. A CD45RA+ naive subset and a CD45RA-negative memory subset were split from CD4+ cells. V lost 8 bases and J lost 10, with 20 bases in between. Germline loops: CDR1 MDHEN, CDR2 SYDVKM. The CDR3 runs to 13 residues. Details on this clone: Its target is unknown.

This rearrangement joins TRBV28 to TRBJ1-2; a possible D gene is TRBD1 (6 bases). The TCR was taken from a woman aged 25 to 45 in good health. What was sequenced was naive CD4+ T cells sorted from blood. Subset described: CD45RA+ positively selected. The CDR3 here is CASQSGQGYIYTF. For the CDR3, the DNA is TGTGCCAGCCAGTCGGGGCAGGGGTACATCTACACCTTC.